A single sample gave rise to the 13 T cell receptor beta chains below, sequenced in a study of T-cell reconstitution after alpha-beta-depleted transplantation in children. Unique molecular identifiers were incorporated during preparation of the TCRbeta library. Each CDR3 protein is one row after TCRdb ran MiXCR on the PCR reads. The sample lists about 610,000 distinct CDR3 sequences; about 10% were seen once. Sequenced material: PBMCs from the stem cell graft donor, taken from the stem cell graft. The receptors were gathered from a human donor who donated a stem cell graft to a child with acute myeloid leukemia.

This chain uses TRBV5-1 with TRBJ2-1, with TRBD2 matching 16 bases. The CDR3 covers 16 residues. Germline trimming cut 7 bases from V and 8 bases from J; bases unmatched to any gene: 9. The germline V gene encodes CDR1 SGHRS and CDR2 YFSETQ. The CDR3 spells CASGPGLAGGPHEQFF. For the CDR3, the DNA is TGCGCCAGCGGACCGGGACTAGCGGGAGGGCCGCATGAGCAGTTCTTC. The variable domain in full, with the rest retrieved from reference TRBV5-1 and TRBJ2-1, is KAGVTQTPRYLIKTRGQQVTLSCSPISGHRSVSWYQQTPGQGLQFLFEYFSETQRNKGNFPGRFSGRQFSNSRSEMNVSTLELGDSALYLCASGPGLAGGPHEQFFGPGTRLTVL.

In this sample, this clonotype turned up many times. The V and J genes are TRBV7-8 and TRBJ2-5; 8 nucleotides match TRBD1. V shed 4 bases and J 5 bases; nucleotides not matched to a gene: 6. The CDR3 runs 14 residues. In germline, CDR1 is SGHVS, CDR2 FQNEAQ. The CDR3 DNA sequence: TGTGCCAGCAGCTCCCAGACAGGGGTGGAGACCCAGTACTTC. It translates to CASSSQTGVETQYF.

J is TRBJ2-4 and V is TRBV5-1, with D unclear. Deletions cut 0 bases from V and 8 bases from J, with 12 bases between. In germline, CDR1 is SGHRS, CDR2 YFSETQ. CDR3 length: 14 residues. CDR3: CASSLEGGLDIQYF. Here the CDR3 DNA reads TGCGCCAGCAGCTTGGAGGGCGGTTTGGACATTCAGTACTTC. Complete variable domain (other parts from reference TRBV5-1 and TRBJ2-4): KAGVTQTPRYLIKTRGQQVTLSCSPISGHRSVSWYQQTPGQGLQFLFEYFSETQRNKGNFPGRFSGRQFSNSRSEMNVSTLELGDSALYLCASSLEGGLDIQYFGAGTRLSVL.

The chain couples TRBV9 to TRBJ2-1, with D perhaps being TRBD1 or TRBD2 (5 bases each). Per the germline V gene, CDR1 is SGDLS and CDR2 is YYNGEE. V shed 0 bases and J shed 4 bases, with 11 bases lying between them. This CDR3 comprises 15 residues. CDR3 protein: CASSVERGRYNEQFF. The CDR3 region has the DNA TGTGCCAGCAGCGTAGAGAGGGGTAGATACAATGAGCAGTTCTTC.

This clonotype was counted at least ten times. This chain connects TRBV28 to TRBJ2-7; D is tentatively TRBD1 or TRBD2 (5 bases each). From germline, CDR1 is MDHEN and CDR2 SYDVKM. Trimming left V 7 bases short and J 1 base short, with 14 bases between. This CDR3 has 14 residues. The CDR3 region is CASIAGTRSYEQYF. CDR3 in DNA: TGTGCCAGCATTGCAGGGACCCGGTCCTACGAGCAGTACTTC.

This chain links TRBV19 with TRBJ2-7; D unresolved. The CDR3 covers 15 residues. V was trimmed by 0 bases and J by 1 base, leaving 10 bases between them. Germline V gives CDR1 LNHDA, CDR2 SQIVND (reference sequence). The CDR3 reads CASSIDRAVSYEQYF. The DNA for the CDR3 is TGTGCCAGTAGTATAGATCGCGCAGTTTCCTACGAGCAGTACTTC.

At least ten counts were recorded for this clonotype. The CDR3 protein is CATSRVGTGVYEQYF. The CDR3 nucleotides read TGTGCCACCAGCAGAGTTGGGACAGGGGTCTACGAGCAGTACTTC. The genes are TRBV15 and TRBJ2-7, with 10 bases matching TRBD1. CDR1 is LNHNV, CDR2 YYDKDF, per germline (reference sequence). Losses at the gene ends were 1 base for V and 3 bases for J; bases not matched to a gene: 3. CDR3 size: 15 residues.

This clonotype was recorded at least ten times. V and J are TRBV5-1 and TRBJ1-4; TRBD1 might be the D (5 bases). CDR1 is SGHRS and CDR2 is YFSETQ in the germline V gene. V dropped 4 bases and J dropped 7 bases, with 17 bases sitting between them. This CDR3 has 15 amino acids. The CDR3: CASSLSQGSGEKLFF. In DNA, the CDR3 is TGCGCCAGCAGCCTCTCTCAGGGAAGCGGTGAAAAACTGTTTTTT.

The chain uses TRBV27 and TRBJ1-6; D perhaps matches TRBD1 (5 bases). The CDR3 spans 13 residues. Germline CDR1 and CDR2: MNHEY and SMNVEV (reference sequence). The germline V and J ends were trimmed by 8 bases and 7 bases, with 12 bases remaining between them. The CDR3 bases are TGTGCCAGCCGCTGGGGCGGAAATTCACCCCTCCACTTT. This translates into CASRWGGNSPLHF.

This clonotype was seen ten or more times. The chain carries TRBV29-1 and TRBJ1-4; the D is unclear. The V and J ends lost 4 bases and 6 bases respectively, with 18 bases between them. This CDR3 comprises 15 residues. Germline CDR1 is SQVTM and CDR2 is ANQGSEA. CDR3 bases: TGCAGCGTTGGAGACCCGGTTGACGGGGATGAAAAACTGTTTTTT. Translation: CSVGDPVDGDEKLFF.

This clonotype appeared many times. V gene TRBV6-5 combines with J gene TRBJ2-7; weak D call: TRBD1 (6 bases). Trimming cost V 7 bases and J 9 bases, with 28 bases left between them. Germline values: CDR1 MNHEY, CDR2 SVGAGI. The length of the CDR3 is 16 residues. CDR3 residues: CASKPVRGFFLMGQYF. In DNA, the CDR3 is TGTGCCAGCAAACCCGTCAGGGGATTCTTTCTTATGGGGCAGTACTTC.

In this sample, this clonotype turned up many times. The rearrangement joins TRBV7-9 to TRBJ2-1; D may be TRBD2 (6 bases). CDR3 length: 11 residues. CDR1 and CDR2 from the germline V gene are SEHNR and FQNEAQ (reference sequence). The V and J ends lost 0 bases and 15 bases respectively, with 9 bases between them. The DNA of the CDR3 is TGTGCCAGCAGCTTAGCGGGAGGAGGGTTCTTC. This gives the protein CASSLAGGGFF.

The chain couples TRBV6-5 to TRBJ2-5; a weak D match, TRBD2 (5 bases). This CDR3 contains 15 residues. With 2 bases removed from V and 1 base from J, the gap between germline ends came to 11 bases. Germline-derived CDR1 and CDR2 are MNHEY and SVGAGI. The CDR3 DNA reads TGTGCCAGCAGTTACCCACAGAGGGCCCAAGAGACCCAGTACTTC. Translated, it gives CASSYPQRAQETQYF.